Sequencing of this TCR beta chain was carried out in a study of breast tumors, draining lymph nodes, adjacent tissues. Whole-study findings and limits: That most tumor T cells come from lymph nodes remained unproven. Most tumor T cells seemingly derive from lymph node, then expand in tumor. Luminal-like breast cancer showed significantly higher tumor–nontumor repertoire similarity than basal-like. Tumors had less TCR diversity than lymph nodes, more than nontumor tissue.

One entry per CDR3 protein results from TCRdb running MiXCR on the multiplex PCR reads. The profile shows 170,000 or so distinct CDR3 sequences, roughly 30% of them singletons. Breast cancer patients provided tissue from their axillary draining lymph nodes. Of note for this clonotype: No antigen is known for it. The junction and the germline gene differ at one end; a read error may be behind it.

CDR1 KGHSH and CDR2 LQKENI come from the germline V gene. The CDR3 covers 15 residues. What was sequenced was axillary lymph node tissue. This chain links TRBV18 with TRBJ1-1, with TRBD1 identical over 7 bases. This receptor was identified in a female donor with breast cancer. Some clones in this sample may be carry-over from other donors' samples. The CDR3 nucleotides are TGTGCCAGCTCACCATGGACAGGTTCGAACACTGAAACTTTCTTT. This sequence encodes CASSPWTGSNTETFF.